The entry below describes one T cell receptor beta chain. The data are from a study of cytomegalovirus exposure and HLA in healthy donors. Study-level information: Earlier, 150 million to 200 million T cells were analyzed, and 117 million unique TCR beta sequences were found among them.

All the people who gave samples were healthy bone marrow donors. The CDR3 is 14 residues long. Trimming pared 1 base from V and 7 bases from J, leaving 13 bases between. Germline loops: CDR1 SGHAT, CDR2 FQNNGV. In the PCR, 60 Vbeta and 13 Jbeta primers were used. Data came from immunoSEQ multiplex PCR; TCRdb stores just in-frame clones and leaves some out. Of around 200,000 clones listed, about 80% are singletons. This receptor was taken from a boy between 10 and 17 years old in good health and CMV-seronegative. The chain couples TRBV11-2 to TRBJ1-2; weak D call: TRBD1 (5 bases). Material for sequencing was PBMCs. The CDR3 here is CASSLGARESGYTF. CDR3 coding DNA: TGTGCCAGCAGCTTAGGGGCCAGGGAAAGTGGCTACACCTTC.